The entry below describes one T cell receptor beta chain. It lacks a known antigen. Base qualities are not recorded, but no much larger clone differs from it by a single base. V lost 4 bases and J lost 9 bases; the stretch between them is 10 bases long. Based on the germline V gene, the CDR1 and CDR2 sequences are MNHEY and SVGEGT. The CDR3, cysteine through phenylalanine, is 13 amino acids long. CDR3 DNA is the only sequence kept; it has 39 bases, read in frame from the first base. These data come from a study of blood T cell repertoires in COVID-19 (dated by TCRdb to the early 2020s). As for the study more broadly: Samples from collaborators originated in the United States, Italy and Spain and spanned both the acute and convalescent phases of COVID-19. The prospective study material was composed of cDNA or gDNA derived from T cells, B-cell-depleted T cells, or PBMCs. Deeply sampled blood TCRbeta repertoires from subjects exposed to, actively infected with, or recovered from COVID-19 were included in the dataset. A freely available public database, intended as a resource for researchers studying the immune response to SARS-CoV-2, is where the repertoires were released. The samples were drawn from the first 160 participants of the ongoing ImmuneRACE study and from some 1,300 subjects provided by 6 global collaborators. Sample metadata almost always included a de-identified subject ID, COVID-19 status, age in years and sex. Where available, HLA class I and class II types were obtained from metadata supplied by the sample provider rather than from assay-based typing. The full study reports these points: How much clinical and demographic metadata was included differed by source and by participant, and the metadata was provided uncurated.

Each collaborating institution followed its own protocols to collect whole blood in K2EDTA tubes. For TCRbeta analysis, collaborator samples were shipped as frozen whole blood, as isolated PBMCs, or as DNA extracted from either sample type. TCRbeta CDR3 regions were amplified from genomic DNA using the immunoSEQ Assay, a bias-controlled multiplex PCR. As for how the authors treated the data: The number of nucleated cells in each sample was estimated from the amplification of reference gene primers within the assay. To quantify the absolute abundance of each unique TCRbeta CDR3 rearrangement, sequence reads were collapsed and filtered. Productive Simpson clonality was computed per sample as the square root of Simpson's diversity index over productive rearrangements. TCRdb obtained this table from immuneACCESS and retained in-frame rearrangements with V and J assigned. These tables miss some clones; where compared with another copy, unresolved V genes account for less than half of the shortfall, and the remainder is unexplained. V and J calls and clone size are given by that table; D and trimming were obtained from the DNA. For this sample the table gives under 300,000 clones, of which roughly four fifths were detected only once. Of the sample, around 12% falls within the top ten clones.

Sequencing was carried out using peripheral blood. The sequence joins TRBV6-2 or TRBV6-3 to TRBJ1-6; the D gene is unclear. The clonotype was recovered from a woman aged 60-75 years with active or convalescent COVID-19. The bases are TGTGCCAGCAGTTCTCACGGAGGTTCACCCCTCCACTTT. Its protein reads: CASSSHGGSPLHF.